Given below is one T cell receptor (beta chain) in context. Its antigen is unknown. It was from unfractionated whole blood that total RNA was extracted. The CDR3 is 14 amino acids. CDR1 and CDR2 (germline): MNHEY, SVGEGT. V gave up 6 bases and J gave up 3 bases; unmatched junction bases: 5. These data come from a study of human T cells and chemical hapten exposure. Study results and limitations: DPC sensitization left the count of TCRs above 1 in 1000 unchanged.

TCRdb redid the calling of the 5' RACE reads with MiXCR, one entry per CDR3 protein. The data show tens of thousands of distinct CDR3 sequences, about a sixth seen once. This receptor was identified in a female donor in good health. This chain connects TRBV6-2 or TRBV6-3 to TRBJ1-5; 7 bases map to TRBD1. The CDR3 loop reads CASRGEGANQPQHF. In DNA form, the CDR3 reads TGTGCCAGCAGAGGGGAGGGGGCCAATCAGCCCCAGCATTTT.